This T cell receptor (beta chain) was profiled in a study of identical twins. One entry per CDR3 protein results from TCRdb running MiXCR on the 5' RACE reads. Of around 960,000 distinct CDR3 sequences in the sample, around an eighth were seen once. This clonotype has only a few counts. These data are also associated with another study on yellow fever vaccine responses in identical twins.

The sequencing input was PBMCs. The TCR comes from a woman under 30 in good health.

The CDR3 spells CASSPTSGSLKNIQYF. The CDR3 DNA is TGTGCCAGCAGTCCTACTAGCGGGAGCCTCAAAAACATTCAGTACTTC. The chain is built from TRBV7-9 and TRBJ2-4, with 11 bases fitting TRBD2. J gave up 3 bases and V 6 bases, and 7 bases lay outside the gene matches. In germline, CDR1 is SEHNR, CDR2 FQNEAQ (reference sequence). CDR3 size: 16 residues.